These 11 T cell receptor beta chains were all obtained from the same sample, sequenced in a study of blood T cell repertoires in COVID-19. Sequencing used immunoSEQ multiplex PCR; TCRdb keeps in-frame clones, though not all of them. The table includes tens of thousands of clones, 84% detected once. Sequenced material: peripheral blood. These receptor sequences come from a man in his sixties or seventies with acute or convalescent COVID-19.

The chain combines TRBV19 with TRBJ1-2; no reliable D call. Trimming shortened V by 3 bases and J by 7 bases, and 9 bases separated the two germline ends. Germline CDR1 is LNHDA and CDR2 is SQIVND (reference sequence). The CDR3 extends over 12 amino acids. The DNA of the CDR3 is TGTGCCAGTAGTATCAGCGTTGGTGGCTACACCTTC. The encoded protein is CASSISVGGYTF.

This chain joins TRBV25-1 and TRBJ2-7, with a tentative D call TRBD2 (6 bases). The CDR3 contains 16 residues. Germline CDR1 and CDR2: MGHDK and SYGVNS. V lost 3 bases to trimming and J lost 3 bases, with 18 bases between them. CDR3: CASSDRRGGTGYEQYF. The CDR3 bases are TGTGCCAGCAGTGACCGCCGTGGAGGGACTGGCTACGAGCAGTACTTC.

The chain is built from TRBV5-5 and TRBJ1-6; D gene uncertain. The CDR3 extends over 16 amino acids. Per germline, CDR1 SGHKS and CDR2 YYEKEE (reference sequence). The germline V and J ends were trimmed by 0 bases and 7 bases, with 14 bases remaining between them. CDR3 sequence: CASSLGPRGGNSPLHF. Written as DNA, the CDR3 is TGTGCCAGCAGCTTGGGACCCAGAGGAGGGAATTCACCCCTCCACTTT.

In nucleotides, the CDR3 is TGCAGCGCTCGGGACGGGGGGGAAAAACTGTTTTTT. Protein: CSARDGGEKLFF. The V call is TRBV29-1, the J call TRBJ1-4, with D tentatively TRBD1 (5 bases). The germline CDR1 and CDR2 sequences are SQVTM and ANQGSEA. This CDR3 has 12 residues. Trimming shortened V by 7 bases and J by 8 bases, and 14 bases separated the two germline ends.

The chain employs TRBV10-3 and TRBJ2-7, with D possibly being TRBD2 (6 bases). Germline values: CDR1 ENHRY, CDR2 SYGVKD. This CDR3 has 13 amino acids. Trimming shortened V by 3 bases and J by 5 bases, and 11 bases separated the two germline ends. The CDR3 loop reads CAISDGGDDEQYF. In DNA, the CDR3 is TGTGCCATCAGTGATGGAGGGGACGACGAGCAGTACTTC.

The V gene is TRBV28, the J gene TRBJ2-2; TRBD2 is a possible D gene (6 bases). Germline V gives CDR1 MDHEN, CDR2 SYDVKM. CDR3 length equals 14 residues. Trimming stripped 6 bases from V and 2 bases from J, with 10 bases between. As DNA, the CDR3 is TGTGCCAGCAGAATCACTAGCAACACCGGGGAGCTGTTTTTT. Encoded protein: CASRITSNTGELFF.

This rearrangement joins TRBV6-5 to TRBJ2-1, with 12 positions matching TRBD2. V lost 2 bases and J lost 7; bases outside the gene matches: 6. From germline, CDR1 is MNHEY and CDR2 SVGAGI. The CDR3 is made up of 16 amino acids. The chain's CDR3 is CASSYRTSGKQNEQFF. The CDR3 region has the DNA TGTGCCAGCAGTTACCGGACTAGCGGGAAACAAAATGAGCAGTTCTTC.

This chain uses TRBV7-9 with TRBJ2-1; D is possibly TRBD1 (5 bases). The CDR3 length is 15 residues. The V end was cut by 1 base, the J end by 6 bases, with 13 bases between. The V gene's germline CDR1 is SEHNR and CDR2 FQNEAQ (reference sequence). Here the CDR3 reads CASSLEESGINEQFF. DNA of the CDR3: TGTGCCAGCAGCTTAGAAGAGTCAGGGATCAATGAGCAGTTCTTC. The variable domain in full, completed from reference TRBV7-9 and TRBJ2-1, reads DTGVSQNPRHKITKRGQNVTFRCDPISEHNRLYWYRQTLGQGPEFLTYFQNEAQLEKSRLLSDRFSAERPKGSFSTLEIQRTEQGDSAMYLCASSLEESGINEQFFGPGTRLTVL.

The J gene is TRBJ2-7, the V gene TRBV24-1; 7 bases agree with TRBD1. CDR3 length equals 13 residues. J was trimmed by 5 bases and V by 4 bases; bases with no gene match: 4. In germline, CDR1 is KGHDR, CDR2 SFDVKD. CDR3 DNA: TGTGCCACCAGTGACGACAGGGTCCACGAGCAGTACTTC. This translates into CATSDDRVHEQYF.

The J gene is TRBJ2-3, the V gene TRBV29-1; D is perhaps TRBD2 (6 bases). Trimming cost V 8 bases and J 2 bases, with 17 bases left between them. Germline lookup yields CDR1 SQVTM and CDR2 ANQGSEA. The length of the CDR3 is 14 residues. CDR3 residues: CSSTGTPTTDTQYF. The DNA of the CDR3 is TGCAGCTCGACCGGGACTCCTACCACAGATACGCAGTATTTT.

The genes are TRBV3-1 (or the pseudogene TRBV3-2) and TRBJ1-6; the match to TRBD1 covers 7 bases. V was pared by 4 bases and J by 2 bases, with 11 bases of the junction left unmatched. This CDR3 is built from 18 residues. Germline V lookup: CDR1 LGHDT, CDR2 YNNKEL (reference sequence). This chain's CDR3 is CASSLIAPDRTYNSPLHF. CDR3 bases: TGTGCCAGCAGCCTGATCGCCCCGGACAGGACCTATAATTCACCCCTCCACTTT.